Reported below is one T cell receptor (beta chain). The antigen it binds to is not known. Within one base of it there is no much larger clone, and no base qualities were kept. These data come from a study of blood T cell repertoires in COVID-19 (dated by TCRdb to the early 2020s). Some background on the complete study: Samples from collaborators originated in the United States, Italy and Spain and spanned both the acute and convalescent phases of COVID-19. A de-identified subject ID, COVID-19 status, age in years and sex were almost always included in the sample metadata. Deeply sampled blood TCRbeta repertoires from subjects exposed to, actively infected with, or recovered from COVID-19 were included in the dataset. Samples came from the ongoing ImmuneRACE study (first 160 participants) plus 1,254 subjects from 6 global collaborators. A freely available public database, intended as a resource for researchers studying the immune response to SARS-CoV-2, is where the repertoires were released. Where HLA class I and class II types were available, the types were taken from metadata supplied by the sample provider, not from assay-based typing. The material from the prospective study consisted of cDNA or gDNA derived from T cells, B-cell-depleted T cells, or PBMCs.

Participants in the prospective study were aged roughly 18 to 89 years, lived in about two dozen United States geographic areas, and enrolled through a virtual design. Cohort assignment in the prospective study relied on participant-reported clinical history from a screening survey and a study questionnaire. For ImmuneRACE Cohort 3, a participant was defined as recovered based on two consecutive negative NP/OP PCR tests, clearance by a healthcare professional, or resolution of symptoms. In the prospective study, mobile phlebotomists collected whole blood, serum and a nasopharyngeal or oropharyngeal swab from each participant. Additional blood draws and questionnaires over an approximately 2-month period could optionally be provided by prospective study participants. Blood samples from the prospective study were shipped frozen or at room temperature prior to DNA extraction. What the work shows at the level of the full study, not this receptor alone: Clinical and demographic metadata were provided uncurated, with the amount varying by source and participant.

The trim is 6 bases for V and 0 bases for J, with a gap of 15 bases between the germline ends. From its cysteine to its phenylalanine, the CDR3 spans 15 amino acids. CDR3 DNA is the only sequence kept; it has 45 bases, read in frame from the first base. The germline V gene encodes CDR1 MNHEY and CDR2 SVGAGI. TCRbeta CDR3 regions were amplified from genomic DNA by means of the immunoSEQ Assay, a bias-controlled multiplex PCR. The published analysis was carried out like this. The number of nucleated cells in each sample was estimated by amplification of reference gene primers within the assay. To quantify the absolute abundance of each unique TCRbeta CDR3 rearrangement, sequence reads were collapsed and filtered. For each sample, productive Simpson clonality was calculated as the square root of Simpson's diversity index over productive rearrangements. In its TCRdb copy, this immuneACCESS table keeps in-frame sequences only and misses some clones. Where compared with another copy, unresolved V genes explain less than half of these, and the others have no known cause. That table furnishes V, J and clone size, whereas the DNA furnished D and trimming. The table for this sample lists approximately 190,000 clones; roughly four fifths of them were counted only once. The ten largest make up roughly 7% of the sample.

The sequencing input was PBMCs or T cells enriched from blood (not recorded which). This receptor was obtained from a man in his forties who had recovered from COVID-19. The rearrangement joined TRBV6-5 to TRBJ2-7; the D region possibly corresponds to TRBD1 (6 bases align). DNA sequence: TGTGCCAGCAGCGATGCAGGGGCGCCCTCCTACGAGCAGTACTTC. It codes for CASSDAGAPSYEQYF.